Included here is one T cell receptor (beta chain) sequence, with context. The data stem from a study of control samples from healthy donors and cancer patients. The V gene's germline CDR1 is SGHNT and CDR2 YYREEE (reference sequence). This CDR3 has 16 amino acids. The J segment lost 3 bases and the V segment lost 3 bases, leaving 6 bases of the junction unmatched. Profiling relied on immunoSEQ multiplex PCR, and the TCRdb table lists in-frame clones only, not all of them. The sample carries approximately 58,000 clones, 87% recorded once. This sequence joins TRBV5-4 and TRBJ2-1, with 10 bases identical to TRBD1. Sequencing was carried out using PBMCs. The TCR comes from a man in his 60s with head and neck cancer. The CDR3 is CASSSGWDRGYNEQFF. Here the CDR3 DNA reads TGTGCCAGCAGCTCCGGATGGGACAGGGGCTACAATGAGCAGTTCTTC.